This TCR beta chain was retrieved from a study of shared clonotypes between healthy human individuals. V shed 5 bases, J shed 2 bases, and the junction held 11 bases outside the gene matches. Germline CDR1 reads SGHTA; CDR2 reads FQGNSA. There are 17 residues in the CDR3. Clones were read by immunoSEQ multiplex PCR, and TCRdb kept only the in-frame ones, dropping some. The sample has about 2.3 million clones, under 95% seen once. The clonotype comes from a man aged 18 to 35 in good health. Some clones in this sample may be carry-over from other donors' samples. V gene TRBV7-2 combines with J gene TRBJ2-4; the match to TRBD2 covers 8 bases. The specimen sequenced was naive CD4+ T cells from PBMCs. The subset is: CD45RA+ positively selected. In nucleotides, the CDR3 is TGTGCCAGCAGCATCGTCGGGACTAGTGGGTCCAAAAACATTCAGTACTTC. Protein product: CASSIVGTSGSKNIQYF. Filled out from reference TRBV7-2 and TRBJ2-4, the complete variable domain reads GAGVSQSPSNKVTEKGKDVELRCDPISGHTALYWYRQSLGQGLEFLIYFQGNSAPDKSGLPSDRFSAERTGGSVSTLTIQRTQQEDSAVYLCASSIVGTSGSKNIQYFGAGTRLSVL.